Each of the 17 T cell receptor beta chains below was sequenced from the same sample in a study of CD8 T cells in ankylosing spondylitis. Via MiXCR, TCRdb re-called the 5' RACE reads, giving one row per CDR3 protein. Of approximately 400,000 distinct CDR3 sequences listed, approximately 17% were seen once; the top ten hold just over 1%. These receptors lack a known antigen. Study results and caveats: Typical of ankylosing spondylitis blood, it appeared, was a TCR beta motif of about eight highly homologous variants.

The sample consisted of blood, either unsorted or a sorted T cell fraction (not recorded which). These receptors were obtained from a male donor with ankylosing spondylitis.

The chain joins TRBV6-5 to TRBJ1-2; 7 bases match TRBD1. With V trimmed by 6 bases and J by 0 bases, 7 bases remained unmatched. Germline values: CDR1 MNHEY, CDR2 SVGAGI. This CDR3 spans 15 amino acids. The CDR3 nucleotides read TGTGCCAGCAGAATCCAGGGACAGACTAACTATGGCTACACCTTC. It is translated as CASRIQGQTNYGYTF.

This clonotype occurred a few times. V gene TRBV5-1 combines with J gene TRBJ2-3, with D maybe TRBD2 (6 bases). The CDR3 contains 16 residues. CDR1 and CDR2 from the germline V gene are SGHRS and YFSETQ. The V end was cut by 5 bases, the J end by 0 bases, with 16 bases between. DNA of the CDR3: TGCGCCAGCAGTTACCCTGGGGGAGGCAGCACAGATACGCAGTATTTT. Translation gives CASSYPGGGSTDTQYF.

This clonotype appeared a few times. V gene TRBV6-5 combines with J gene TRBJ2-1, with D possibly matching TRBD2 (6 bases). The germline V and J ends were trimmed by 4 bases and 0 bases, with 13 bases remaining between them. The CDR3 covers 16 residues. Germline assignment: CDR1 MNHEY and CDR2 SVGAGI. DNA of the CDR3: TGTGCCAGCAGTTCGGGCGGGGCCTTCTCCTACAATGAGCAGTTCTTC. It specifies CASSSGGAFSYNEQFF.

This clonotype was seen more than once but under ten times. V gene TRBV2 combines with J gene TRBJ1-2, with a tentative D call TRBD1 (5 bases). The CDR3 covers 13 residues. Trimming removed 5 bases from V and 5 bases from J, with 12 bases in between. Germline loops: CDR1 SNHLY, CDR2 FYNNEI. CDR3 coding DNA: TGTGCCAGCAGTCAACAGGATTGGTATGGCTACACCTTC. Its translation is CASSQQDWYGYTF.

The chain has TRBV7-8 and TRBJ2-5; tentatively, D is TRBD1 or TRBD2 (5 bases each). V shed 4 bases and J shed 3 bases, with 12 bases lying between them. The CDR3 is 14 amino acids. The germline V gene has CDR1 SGHVS and CDR2 FQNEAQ. The CDR3 spells CASSSGTAKETQYF. DNA for the CDR3: TGTGCCAGCAGCTCAGGGACGGCTAAAGAGACCCAGTACTTC.

The genes are TRBV30 and TRBJ2-3; D may be TRBD2 (6 bases). This CDR3 is built from 17 residues. CDR1 is GTSNPN and CDR2 is SVGIG in the germline V gene (reference sequence). Trimming shortened V by 2 bases and J by 1 base, and 19 bases separated the two germline ends. The CDR3 protein is CAWSPNLGGGGTDTQYF. DNA for the CDR3: TGTGCCTGGAGTCCCAACCTAGGAGGCGGGGGCACAGATACGCAGTATTTT.

This clonotype was counted a few times. The chain is built from TRBV7-8 and TRBJ2-3; TRBD2 aligns across 8 bases. The junction had 11 bases not matched to a gene; V was cut back by 7 bases and J by 5 bases. The germline CDR1 and CDR2 sequences are SGHVS and FQNEAQ. The CDR3 runs to 15 residues. The CDR3 sequence: CASIPGGGIIDTQYF. As DNA, the CDR3 is TGTGCCAGCATCCCCGGCGGGGGGATTATAGATACGCAGTATTTT.

This clonotype appeared a few times. A junction boundary mismatches the germline segment, possibly from a read error. V and J are TRBV20-1 and TRBJ1-1; D is ambiguous. The V gene's germline CDR1 is DFQATT and CDR2 SNEGSKA (reference sequence). The CDR3 contains 14 residues. The CDR3 region has the DNA TGCAGTGCTACATGGGGTACGAAGAACACTGAAGCCTTCTTT. Translated: CSATWGTKNTEAFF.

The chain recombines TRBV10-3 with TRBJ2-1, with 8 nucleotides matching TRBD2. Germline lookup yields CDR1 ENHRY and CDR2 SYGVKD. Losses at the gene ends were 4 bases for V and 4 bases for J; bases not matched to a gene: 3. CDR3 size: 14 residues. For the CDR3, the DNA is TGTGCCATCAGTGTGGCTAGCGGGTACAATGAGCAGTTCTTC. It specifies CAISVASGYNEQFF.

V usage is TRBV4-2 and J usage is TRBJ2-7; D not certain. There are 14 residues in the CDR3. The germline V gene has CDR1 LGHNA and CDR2 YNFKEQ. V lost 1 base, J lost 2 bases, and 9 bases lay in between. For the CDR3, the DNA is TGTGCCAGCAGCCAAGGGAGCGTGGCCTACGAGCAGTACTTC. It specifies CASSQGSVAYEQYF.

A word on this clonotype: No conserved phenylalanine or tryptophan ends this CDR3, so it is likely a read error. The chain has TRBV6-1 and TRBJ1-3, with D tentatively TRBD1 (6 bases). Germline CDR1 and CDR2: MNHNS and SASEGT. This CDR3 has 17 amino acids. V lost 7 bases to trimming and J lost 0 bases, with 19 bases between them. The CDR3 loop reads CASTLTQGKPSGNTIYS. Here the CDR3 DNA reads TGTGCCAGCACCCTAACACAGGGAAAGCCCTCTGGAAACACCATATATTCT.

The chain couples TRBV29-1 to TRBJ1-2; D is unresolved. Germline V lookup: CDR1 SQVTM, CDR2 ANQGSEA. The CDR3 is 13 amino acids. The V and J ends lost 4 bases and 4 bases respectively, with 13 bases between them. CDR3 nucleotide sequence: TGCAGCGTTGCGGCGGAGGACGGCTATGGCTACACCTTC. It specifies CSVAAEDGYGYTF. The complete variable domain, with remaining parts taken from reference TRBV29-1 and TRBJ1-2, reads SAVISQKPSRDICQRGTSLTIQCQVDSQVTMMFWYRQQPGQSLTLIATANQGSEATYESGFVIDKFPISRPNLTFSTLTVSNMSPEDSSIYLCSVAAEDGYGYTFGSGTRLTVV.

The J gene is TRBJ1-1, the V gene TRBV6-1; perhaps TRBD1 as D (5 bases). This CDR3 spans 13 amino acids. Germline CDR1 MNHNS, CDR2 SASEGT. The ends were cut back, 8 bases at V and 7 bases at J, with 17 bases in the middle. CDR3 bases: TGTGCCAGCCTCGGGGGGGTCCCTCTTGAAGCTTTCTTT. This gives the protein CASLGGVPLEAFF.

Ten or more counts support this clonotype. The chain recombines TRBV12-3 or TRBV12-4 with TRBJ2-7; weak D call: TRBD1 (5 bases). Between the trimmed V and J ends, which lost 3 bases and 3 bases, there was a span of 9 bases. The CDR3 is 13 residues long. The CDR3 is CASSLSGLYEQYF. As DNA, the CDR3 is TGTGCCAGCAGTTTGTCAGGGCTCTACGAGCAGTACTTC.

This chain connects TRBV2 to TRBJ2-5; TRBD2 might be the D (6 bases). The V gene lost 4 bases and the J gene lost 9 bases, with 18 bases spanning the gap. Germline CDR1 is SNHLY and CDR2 is FYNNEI. The CDR3 extends over 14 amino acids. The CDR3 DNA reads TGTGCCAGCAGTGTAGGGACTGAGTTCGGGGCCCAGTACTTC. This gives the protein CASSVGTEFGAQYF.

The rearrangement links TRBV20-1 to TRBJ1-4; 9 nucleotides match TRBD1. From germline, CDR1 is DFQATT and CDR2 SNEGSKA (reference sequence). The CDR3 is made up of 15 amino acids. Trimming cost V 4 bases and J 8 bases; bases outside gene matches: 11. Here the CDR3 reads CSANTQGALGEKLFF. The DNA for the CDR3 is TGCAGTGCTAACACACAGGGGGCATTAGGGGAAAAACTGTTTTTT.

J is TRBJ1-5 and V is TRBV7-2; D perhaps matches TRBD1 (6 bases). The CDR3 sequence is 13 residues long. Trimming removed 5 bases at V and 9 bases at J, with 14 bases between. The germline V gene has CDR1 SGHTA and CDR2 FQGNSA. The CDR3 protein is CASSRTDTMPQHF. The CDR3 DNA reads TGTGCCAGCAGCCGGACAGATACTATGCCCCAGCATTTT.